The rows below give T cell receptor beta chains drawn from one sample of a study of Ad26.COV2.S vaccination and SARS-CoV-2 variants. The assay was immunoSEQ multiplex PCR, and TCRdb's table has in-frame clones only and misses some. Counted here are hundreds of thousands of clones, 70% to 90% occurring once; the ten biggest clones make up roughly 1.5%. The source material was peripheral blood, sampled in a trial of Ad26.COV2.S vaccine versus placebo. The receptors originated from a person between 18 and 59 years old who received the Ad26.COV2.S COVID-19 vaccine or a placebo. Each CDR3 is given with its conserved first and last residue. D genes are given only for firm matches. A row's size may be missing; if present it is once, few, many or a size class.

v_gene	abundance	d_gene	j_gene	CDR3nt	CDR3aa
TRBV15	.	TRBD1	TRBJ2-7	TGTGCCACCAGCTCTCCCGGGGGACAGGGATACGAGCAGTACTTC	CATSSPGGQGYEQYF
TRBV5-8	.	TRBD2	TRBJ2-7	TGTGCCAGCAGCTTGGCCGTTCTAGCGGGGAGTCTCGGCTACGAGCAGTACTTC	CASSLAVLAGSLGYEQYF
TRBV6-5	.	.	TRBJ1-6	TGTGCCAGCAGTCCCGTGGGGTCCTATAATTCACCCCTCCACTTT	CASSPVGSYNSPLHF
TRBV16	.	.	TRBJ1-3	TGTGCCAGCAGCCAGTCGCAGGTTCTCTCTGGAAACACCATATATTTT	CASSQSQVLSGNTIYF
TRBV7-2	.	TRBD2	TRBJ2-1	TGTGCCAGCAGCTTCTCACTAGCGGGGCCCCTCTCCTACAATGAGCAGTTCTTC	CASSFSLAGPLSYNEQFF
TRBV7-2	.	.	TRBJ1-5	TGTGCCAGCAGCTTAGGGAGTCAGCCCCAGCATTTT	CASSLGSQPQHF
TRBV10-3	.	.	TRBJ1-3	TGTGCCATCCGGGGGACTGGAAACACCATATATTTT	CAIRGTGNTIYF
TRBV5-1	.	.	TRBJ2-1	TGCGCCAGCAGCCCTCCAGGATACCACAATGAGCAGTTCTTC	CASSPPGYHNEQFF
TRBV12-5	few	TRBD1	TRBJ1-3	TGTGCTAGTGGCAGAGGACAGGCGATCTCTGGAAACACCATATATTTT	CASGRGQAISGNTIYF
TRBV15	.	.	TRBJ2-5	TGTGCCACCAGCAGAGTAAAGGCGACAGCTGAAGAGACCCAGTACTTC	CATSRVKATAEETQYF
TRBV15	.	.	TRBJ1-5	TGTGCCACCAGCAGAGTCGGAAGCAATCAGCCCCAGCATTTT	CATSRVGSNQPQHF
TRBV4-2	.	.	TRBJ2-7	TGTGCCAGCAGCCGGGGTCCGGAGTTCTACGAGCAGTACTTC	CASSRGPEFYEQYF
TRBV6-5	.	.	TRBJ1-1	TGTGCCAGCAGCCCCCGACGGGATCGGGATGAAGCTTTCTTT	CASSPRRDRDEAFF
TRBV5-1	.	TRBD1	TRBJ2-1	TGCGCCAGCAGCCCCGGGACAGGCTCCTACAATGAGCAGTTCTTC	CASSPGTGSYNEQFF
TRBV30	once	.	TRBJ1-1	TGTGCCTGGAGTAAACAGGTAATGAACACTGAAGCTTTCTTT	CAWSKQVMNTEAFF
TRBV6-5	.	.	TRBJ1-3	TGTGCCAGCAGTTTCAGAGACAGGGGAAACACCATATATTTT	CASSFRDRGNTIYF
TRBV24-1	.	.	TRBJ2-3	TGTGCCACTGGGGACTTTTCTAGCACAGATACGCAGTATTTT	CATGDFSSTDTQYF
TRBV14	.	.	TRBJ2-7	TGTGCCAGCAGCCAAGATGGGGGATGGGCCAGCTACGAGCAGTACTTC	CASSQDGGWASYEQYF
TRBV9	once	TRBD1	TRBJ1-2	TGTGCCAGCAGCGTAGCTGGGGACAGCCCATATGGCTACACCTTC	CASSVAGDSPYGYTF
TRBV19	.	.	TRBJ2-5	TGTGCCAGTAGTAATGGGCCTCAAGAGACCCAGTACTTC	CASSNGPQETQYF
TRBV12-3/TRBV12-4	.	TRBD2	TRBJ2-7	TGTGCCAGCAGTTTAGGTCTAGCGGGAGCCCTTCTCTTC	CASSLGLAGALLF
TRBV4-1	.	TRBD2	TRBJ2-5	TGCGCCAGCAGCCAAGATCCCAGCGGGGGCCTCCGGGAGACCCAGTACTTC	CASSQDPSGGLRETQYF
TRBV4-3	.	.	TRBJ1-2	TGCGCCAGCAGCCAAGGGACATCTAGCTATGGCTACACCTTC	CASSQGTSSYGYTF
TRBV5-1	.	TRBD1	TRBJ2-7	TGCGCCAGCAGCTTGGCGGGACAGGACGACGAGCAGTACTTC	CASSLAGQDDEQYF
TRBV5-6	many	.	TRBJ1-2	TGTGCCAGCAGCTTGGGTTTTTACACCTTC	CASSLGFYTF
TRBV24-1	.	.	TRBJ2-1	TGTGCCACCGGGGAGACTTCCTACAATGAGCAGTTCTTC	CATGETSYNEQFF
TRBV6-1	.	.	TRBJ2-2	TGTGCCAGCAGTGAATTTGGGGCGAACACCGGGGAGCTGTTTTTT	CASSEFGANTGELFF
TRBV30	once	.	TRBJ1-4	TGTGCCTGGAGTGTACCAGGGGTCAATGAAAAACTGTTTTTT	CAWSVPGVNEKLFF
TRBV25-1	.	TRBD2	TRBJ2-7	TGTGCCAGCAGTGTAGCCAGCGGGAGCTCCTACGAGCAGTACTTC	CASSVASGSSYEQYF
TRBV19	.	.	TRBJ2-3	TGTGCCAGTAGTGGGTGGGGGCAGGGGAGCACAGATACGCAGTATTTT	CASSGWGQGSTDTQYF
TRBV7-9	.	.	TRBJ2-6	TGTGCCAGCAGTTCCGCCTCTGGGGCCAACGTCCTGACTTTC	CASSSASGANVLTF
TRBV19	.	TRBD2	TRBJ2-5	TGTGCCAGTAGTATTGAGCGGGATTGGCAGACCCAGTACTTC	CASSIERDWQTQYF
TRBV5-4	.	TRBD2	TRBJ2-4	TGTGCCAGCAGCCTGAAGCGGGAGGGCATTCAGTACTTC	CASSLKREGIQYF
TRBV6-1	.	.	TRBJ1-6	TGTGCCAGCAGTGAAGTGATAACACCCCTCCACTTT	CASSEVITPLHF